This is a list of T cell receptor beta chains from one sample in a study of OX40 agonist ivuxolimab in advanced cancers. Clones were read by immunoSEQ multiplex PCR, and TCRdb kept only the in-frame ones, dropping some. The sample has fewer than 10,000 clones, more than 80% seen once. The starting material was CD4+ or CD8+ T cells sorted from blood, obtained in a trial of the OX40 agonist ivuxolimab. The origin of the receptors is an adult with an advanced solid tumor such as melanoma, head and neck, liver or kidney cancer. The CDR3 runs from the conserved cysteine through the conserved F or W. The D gene is left open where the match is weak. Expanded clones get a size class; other rows say once, few or many, or leave the size out.

size	length	V	J	D	DNA	CDR3
NA	16	TRBV28	TRBJ2-3	TRBD1	TGTGCCAGCAGCCCCGGAAGGGGGCTTATCACAGATACGCAGTATTTT	CASSPGRGLITDTQYF
once	15	TRBV7-6	TRBJ2-6	NA	TGTGCCAGCAGCTCTGGAACCTCTGGGGCCAACGTCCTGACTTTC	CASSSGTSGANVLTF
once	13	TRBV6-1	TRBJ1-2	NA	TGTGCCAGCAGTGCGGCCCCCCCCTATGGCTACACCTTC	CASSAAPPYGYTF
NA	15	TRBV6-1	TRBJ1-4	NA	TGTGCCAGCAGTGGCCCCCAGGGATATGGAGAAAAACTGTTTTTT	CASSGPQGYGEKLFF
NA	12	TRBV19	TRBJ1-1	NA	TGTGCCAGTAGTGGCCCTTACCTAGGAGCTTTCTTT	CASSGPYLGAFF
NA	13	TRBV7-7	TRBJ2-5	NA	TGTGCTAGCAGCGGTTCGCCCCAAGAGACCCAGTACTTC	CASSGSPQETQYF
NA	14	TRBV5-1	TRBJ1-3	NA	TGCGCCAGCAGCTTGGGGTTGGCTCAGGACACCATATATTTT	CASSLGLAQDTIYF
NA	15	TRBV5-1	TRBJ2-5	TRBD2	TGCGCCAGCAGCTCTAGCGGGGGGCGCCAAGAGACCCAGTACTTC	CASSSSGGRQETQYF
once	15	TRBV11-3	TRBJ2-1	TRBD1	TGTGCCAGCAGCTTGACAGGGGGCGGAAATACTGAGCAGTTCTTC	CASSLTGGGNTEQFF
NA	18	TRBV4-1	TRBJ2-6	TRBD1	TGCGCCAGCAGCCAACGGACAGGGAGAGGTGCTGGGGCCAACGTCCTGACTTTC	CASSQRTGRGAGANVLTF
NA	12	TRBV11-1	TRBJ2-7	NA	TGTGCCAGCAGCTCTATTACCTACGAGCAGTACTTC	CASSSITYEQYF
NA	11	TRBV20-1	TRBJ2-1	NA	TGCAGTGCCGGAGGGCCCGGTGAGCAGTTCTTC	CSAGGPGEQFF
NA	15	TRBV5-1	TRBJ2-5	TRBD2	TGCGCCAGCAGCTTGGAGGCTAGCGGGGAAGAGACCCAGTACTTC	CASSLEASGEETQYF
NA	12	TRBV10-3	TRBJ1-1	TRBD1	TGTGCCGCCCGGGACAGGTATTATGAAGCTTTCTTT	CAARDRYYEAFF
once	15	TRBV19	TRBJ2-7	TRBD2	TGTGCCAGTAGTACCTTAGCGGGAGAGGCCTACGAGCAGTACTTC	CASSTLAGEAYEQYF
NA	15	TRBV7-9	TRBJ1-2	NA	TGTGCCAGCAGCTTAGGGCAGGGGCAGCAGAATGGCTACACCTTC	CASSLGQGQQNGYTF
NA	15	TRBV5-1	TRBJ2-3	TRBD1	TGCGCCAGCAGCTTGGAGAGGGGGCTTGCAGATACGCAGTATTTT	CASSLERGLADTQYF
NA	13	TRBV6-1	TRBJ1-1	NA	TGTGCCAGCAGCGGACAGATGAACACTGAAGCTTTCTTT	CASSGQMNTEAFF
NA	15	TRBV7-2	TRBJ2-1	NA	TGTGCCAGCAGCCTCCGCTGGGACTTCAACAATGAGCAGTTCTTC	CASSLRWDFNNEQFF
NA	13	TRBV19	TRBJ1-1	NA	TGTGCCATTCCACGGGGGGGTAGCGGTGAAGCTTTCTTT	CAIPRGGSGEAFF
NA	15	TRBV9	TRBJ2-5	NA	TGTGCCAGCAGCGTAGGGGGGGTATTACAAGAGACCCAGTACTTC	CASSVGGVLQETQYF
NA	14	TRBV14	TRBJ2-2	TRBD1	TGTGCCAGCAGCCTTACAGGGGGCACCGGGGAGCTGTTTTTT	CASSLTGGTGELFF
NA	15	TRBV19	TRBJ2-3	NA	TGTGCCAGTAGTTCATGGGAAGGGGGAACAGATACGCAGTATTTT	CASSSWEGGTDTQYF
NA	17	TRBV5-4	TRBJ2-6	NA	TGTGCCAGCAGCCGGACGAGGCAGAGCTCTGGGGCCAACGTCCTGACTTTC	CASSRTRQSSGANVLTF
NA	16	TRBV5-4	TRBJ2-7	TRBD2	TGTGCCAGCAGCTTACCACCTAGCGGGATCCTCCACGAGCAGTACTTC	CASSLPPSGILHEQYF
NA	14	TRBV28	TRBJ2-3	NA	TGTGCCAGCAAGTGGAGCCGGGGGACAGATACGCAGTATTTT	CASKWSRGTDTQYF
once	16	TRBV21-1	TRBJ2-5	NA	TGTGCCAGCAGCAAACGGAGAACAGGAGCCCAAGAGACCCAGTACTTC	CASSKRRTGAQETQYF
NA	12	TRBV28	TRBJ2-7	NA	TGTGCCAGCAGTTTATCCCCCTCCGGGCAGTACTTC	CASSLSPSGQYF
NA	13	TRBV27	TRBJ2-3	TRBD1	TGTGCCAGCCGAGGACAGGCCCGAAATACGCAGTATTTT	CASRGQARNTQYF
NA	11	TRBV6-1	TRBJ2-5	NA	TGTGCCAGCAGTGAAGTAGAGACCCAGTACTTC	CASSEVETQYF
NA	17	TRBV25-1	TRBJ2-3	NA	TGTGCCAGCAGTCCGCCCGCCGGGGCCACTAGCACAGATACGCAGTATTTT	CASSPPAGATSTDTQYF
once	13	TRBV30	TRBJ2-5	NA	TGTGCCTGGATAGATCCCAGGAGTGAGACCCAGTACTTC	CAWIDPRSETQYF
NA	11	TRBV7-9	TRBJ1-1	NA	TGTGCCAGCAGCTCCCCTTTTGAAGCTTTCTTT	CASSSPFEAFF
few	12	TRBV2	TRBJ1-5	NA	TGTGCCAGCAGTGCCCGACCAGAGCCCCAGCATTTT	CASSARPEPQHF
few	17	TRBV2	TRBJ2-1	TRBD2	TGTGCCAGCAGTGAAGCGTTGGTCGGGACTAACTACAATGAGCAGTTCTTC	CASSEALVGTNYNEQFF
NA	15	TRBV19	TRBJ2-7	NA	TGTGCCAGTAGTTTCCGGGATACCTCGAACTACGAGCAGTACTTC	CASSFRDTSNYEQYF
once	13	TRBV15	TRBJ1-5	NA	TGTGCCACCAGCAGAGATCAGGGTCTGGCCCAGCATTTT	CATSRDQGLAQHF
NA	15	TRBV2	TRBJ1-6	NA	TGTGCCAGCAGTTTCAACCTAGGGGATAATTCACCCCTCCACTTT	CASSFNLGDNSPLHF
few	16	TRBV19	TRBJ2-1	NA	TGTGCCAGTATGATTGGGGGGGCCGGCTCCTACAATGAGCAGTTCTTC	CASMIGGAGSYNEQFF
NA	14	TRBV4-1	TRBJ2-5	TRBD1	TGCGCCAGCAGCACCCGGGACAGGGAAGAGACCCAGTACTTC	CASSTRDREETQYF
NA	16	TRBV5-1	TRBJ2-3	TRBD1	TGCGCCAGCAGCCCGGGACAGGCCTATAGCACAGATACGCAGTATTTT	CASSPGQAYSTDTQYF
NA	13	TRBV28	TRBJ1-2	NA	TGTGCCAGCAGTTTAGACACCTCGGAGGGCTACACCTTC	CASSLDTSEGYTF
NA	14	TRBV7-8	TRBJ1-1	NA	TGTGCCAGCAGCTGGAGGGAGGGGGGCACTGAAGCTTTCTTT	CASSWREGGTEAFF
NA	12	TRBV7-9	TRBJ2-5	NA	TGTGCCAGCAGCTTAACCCAAGAGACCCAGTACTTC	CASSLTQETQYF
NA	13	TRBV19	TRBJ2-7	NA	TGTGCCAGTAGACCCCCATCCTCCTACGAGCAGTACTTC	CASRPPSSYEQYF
once	17	TRBV10-3	TRBJ1-3	NA	TGTGCCATCAGTGAGAGGGGGGCTGAGATCTCTGGAAACACCATATATTTT	CAISERGAEISGNTIYF
NA	12	TRBV7-9	TRBJ2-3	NA	TGTGCCAGCAGCTCGGAGCCAGATACGCAGTATTTT	CASSSEPDTQYF
once	13	TRBV28	TRBJ1-6	NA	TGTGCCAGCAGTCGACCGGGGAATTCACCCCTCCACTTT	CASSRPGNSPLHF
few	13	TRBV6-1	TRBJ1-3	TRBD1	TGTGCCAGCATGGGACAGGGTGGAAACACCATATATTTT	CASMGQGGNTIYF
few	16	TRBV18	TRBJ2-7	TRBD1	TGTGCCAGCTCACCACCGGGAACAGGGGTCCTCTACGAGCAGTACTTC	CASSPPGTGVLYEQYF
once	15	TRBV7-9	TRBJ1-1	TRBD1	TGTGCCAGCAGCTTTCAGGGGGCTGGGAACACTGAAGCTTTCTTT	CASSFQGAGNTEAFF
NA	16	TRBV11-2	TRBJ2-3	NA	TGTGCCAGCAGCTTATGGGGGCGGGAGCTCACAGATACGCAGTATTTT	CASSLWGRELTDTQYF
NA	13	TRBV30	TRBJ1-6	NA	TGTGCCTGGAGTGGGGGGCATAATTCACCCCTCCACTTT	CAWSGGHNSPLHF
NA	15	TRBV14	TRBJ1-6	NA	TGTGCCAGCAGCCAAGTGACACCCAATAATTCACCCCTCCACTTT	CASSQVTPNNSPLHF
NA	13	TRBV28	TRBJ2-5	NA	TGTGCCAGCAGGCCCGACAGGACGGCGACCCAGTACTTC	CASRPDRTATQYF
few	15	TRBV19	TRBJ1-5	NA	TGTGCCAGTAGTATGGGGAAAGTCGGAAATCAGCCCCAGCATTTT	CASSMGKVGNQPQHF
NA	15	TRBV6-1	TRBJ1-2	NA	TGTGCCAGCAGTGTAGCAGGGGTACCTAACTATGGCTACACCTTC	CASSVAGVPNYGYTF
NA	13	TRBV10-3	TRBJ2-4	TRBD2	TGTGCCATCAGTGAAGCGGGAGATAGCATTCAGTACTTC	CAISEAGDSIQYF
NA	16	TRBV5-1	TRBJ2-1	TRBD2	TGCGCCAGCAGCTCACTAGCGGGAGCTGCCTACAATGAGCAGTTCTTC	CASSSLAGAAYNEQFF
NA	13	TRBV18	TRBJ2-5	NA	TGTGCCAGCTCTCCCGGGCAGAAAGAGACCCAGTACTTC	CASSPGQKETQYF